This T cell receptor (beta chain) is from a study of blood T cell repertoires in COVID-19. The V and J ends lost 5 bases and 7 bases respectively, with 14 bases between them. Germline V CDR1 and CDR2: MRHNA, SNTAGT. The CDR3 spans 14 residues. Authors' methods: For nucleated cells, counts were estimated from reference gene primer amplification. Clones were sequenced by immunoSEQ multiplex PCR, and TCRdb holds only the in-frame ones, with some missing. D and trimming come from the DNA, and the V and J calls and clone size come from that table. The sample lists 200,000 to 300,000 clones, more than 75% occurring once.

The sample consisted of peripheral blood. V and J are TRBV6-4 and TRBJ2-2; no firm D call. The source is a woman in her 70s with active or convalescent COVID-19. CDR3 protein: CASSLNPLYGELFF. CDR3 in DNA: TGTGCCAGCAGTCTGAACCCCCTCTACGGGGAGCTGTTTTTT.